This TCR beta chain was documented in a study of blood T cells in healthy people across ages. Only a few counts were recorded for this clonotype. Its cognate antigen is unknown. Primers used in a second PCR of about 6 to 11 cycles were a sample-barcoded 5' primer and a J-beta primer mix. From the 5' RACE reads, TCRdb called clonotypes with MiXCR, one entry per CDR3 protein. This sample has hundreds of thousands of distinct CDR3 sequences, with approximately 25% found just once. Findings and limits, study-wide: Higher diversity, along with more naive CD4+ cells, distinguished long-lived donors from aged donors. The percentage of naive T cells correlated strongly with TCR beta diversity.

This sample was shared with a second study, whose subject was T cells of mothers and their children.

The sample taken for sequencing was blood. This TCR came from a boy between 5 and 17 years old in good health.

CDR3 DNA sequence: TGTGCCAGCAGGGGACGGAACCAAGAGACCCAGTACTTC. Encoded protein: CASRGRNQETQYF. V and J are TRBV5-6 and TRBJ2-5; D tentatively reads TRBD1 or TRBD2 (5 bases each). This CDR3 contains 13 residues. Germline CDR1 and CDR2: SGHDT and YYEEEE. Trimming took off 5 bases at V and 0 bases at J, with 8 bases between the two ends.